This passage covers 28 T cell receptor beta chains from one sample sequenced in a study of T cells in tumors after PD-1 blockade. Profiling relied on immunoSEQ multiplex PCR, and the TCRdb table lists in-frame clones only, not all of them. The repertoire consists of tens of thousands of clones, with roughly 79% occurring once and the leading ten covering over 15%. This specimen was PBMCs, taken before anti-PD-1 treatment. The source of these receptors is a human donor with basal cell carcinoma.

As for this clone: A junction boundary mismatches the germline segment, possibly from a read error. V is TRBV7-7 and J is TRBJ1-1; D is perhaps TRBD1 (6 bases). This CDR3 contains 16 residues. The V gene's germline CDR1 is SSHAT and CDR2 FNYEAQ (reference sequence). The DNA of the CDR3 is TGTGCTAGCAGCTTAGCGCAGGACAGCCCGAACACTGAAGCTTTCTTT. Protein product: CASSLAQDSPNTEAFF. The variable domain in full, with the rest retrieved from reference TRBV7-7 and TRBJ1-1, is GAGVSQSPRYKVTKRGQDVTLRCDPISSHATLYWYQQALGQGPEFLTYFNYEAQPDKSGLPSDRFSAERPEGSISTLTIQRTEQRDSAMYRCASSLAQDSPNTEAFFGQGTRLTVV.

Here the CDR3 reads CASIRTYSRGSNQPQHF. The CDR3, as DNA: TGTGCCAGCATTAGGACATACTCTCGAGGGAGCAATCAGCCCCAGCATTTT. V and J are TRBV28 and TRBJ1-5; D is possibly TRBD1 (5 bases). Germline CDR1 reads MDHEN; CDR2 reads SYDVKM. This CDR3 is 17 amino acids long. Between the trimmed V and J ends, which lost 7 bases and 1 base, there was a span of 20 bases.

This clone has more than one count but fewer than ten. The chain couples TRBV6-6 to TRBJ1-2; D is possibly TRBD1 (6 bases). The V gene's germline CDR1 is MNHNY and CDR2 SVGAGI (reference sequence). Deletions cut 5 bases from V and 2 bases from J, with 15 bases between. CDR3 length: 15 amino acids. Written as DNA, the CDR3 is TGTGCCAGCAGTCCGAATCCGGGACAAAACTATGGCTACACCTTC. Translated: CASSPNPGQNYGYTF.

The CDR3 spells CASSEKYGYTF. The CDR3 DNA reads TGTGCCAGCAGTGAAAAGTATGGCTACACCTTC. This rearrangement joins TRBV28 to TRBJ1-2; D uncertain. V was trimmed by 5 bases and J by 5 bases, leaving 6 bases between them. The CDR3 loop spans 11 amino acids. Germline-derived CDR1 and CDR2 are MDHEN and SYDVKM.

A word on this clone: At one boundary the junction diverges from the germline segment, which might be a read error. V is TRBV7-9 and J is TRBJ1-2; 7 bases fit TRBD1. The CDR3 sequence is 14 residues long. Per the germline V gene, CDR1 is SEHNR and CDR2 is FQNEAQ (reference sequence). The CDR3 protein is CASSVAGGNYGYTF. In DNA form, the CDR3 reads TGTGCCAGCAGCGTAGCAGGGGGTAACTATGGCTACACCTTC.

V gene TRBV6-5 combines with J gene TRBJ1-2; D not resolved. The germline V gene encodes CDR1 MNHEY and CDR2 SVGAGI. This CDR3 region has 14 residues. V was clipped by 10 bases and J by 3 bases, with 18 bases between them. The CDR3 nucleotides read TGTGCCACCATGATAGGAGGGAGTTACTATGGCTACACCTTC. It codes for CATMIGGSYYGYTF.

The rearrangement joins TRBV2 to TRBJ1-5, with D possibly matching TRBD1 (6 bases). V was pared by 3 bases and J by 4 bases, with 10 bases between. CDR3 length: 14 amino acids. Germline V gives CDR1 SNHLY, CDR2 FYNNEI. CDR3 sequence (DNA): TGTGCCAGCAGTGACTCAGGGGAAAATCAGCCCCAGCATTTT. Protein product: CASSDSGENQPQHF.

The rearrangement links TRBV21-1 to TRBJ2-7; the table's D call, TRBD1, was not checked against the DNA. TRBV21-1 is assigned pseudogene status. The CDR3 is 14 residues long. CDR3 residues: CASPFRDSPYEQYF. CDR3 DNA: TGTGCCAGCCCCTTCCGGGACAGCCCCTACGAGCAGTACTTC.

The CDR3 nucleotides are TGTGCCAGCAGCTCTCCCCGATTGGGCAGGTATAATTCACCCCTCCACTTT. Its protein product is CASSSPRLGRYNSPLHF. The chain links TRBV9 to TRBJ1-6, with D unresolved. CDR1 is SGDLS, CDR2 YYNGEE, per germline. Trimming left V 4 bases short and J 4 bases short, with 18 bases between. The CDR3 length is 17 residues.

The chain joins TRBV6-8 to TRBJ1-1; weak D call: TRBD1 (5 bases). Trimming shortened V by 6 bases and J by 4 bases, and 21 bases separated the two germline ends. This CDR3 has 16 amino acids. Germline values: CDR1 MNHGY, CDR2 SAAAGT. CDR3 loop: CASRARRTSDSTEAFF. CDR3 sequence (DNA): TGTGCCAGCAGAGCCAGACGAACGAGTGACAGCACTGAAGCTTTCTTT.

The chain carries TRBV13 and TRBJ2-3; tentatively, D is TRBD1 (7 bases). The V and J ends lost 4 bases and 6 bases respectively, with 14 bases between them. The V gene's germline CDR1 is PRHDT and CDR2 FYEKMQ (reference sequence). This CDR3 has 14 residues. The CDR3 spells CASSSPGGQDTQYF. DNA for the CDR3: TGTGCCAGCAGCTCCCCAGGGGGGCAGGATACGCAGTATTTT.

This chain joins TRBV7-3 and TRBJ2-7; D might be TRBD1 (6 bases). Germline values: CDR1 SGHTA, CDR2 FQGTGA. The CDR3 totals 13 residues. Between the trimmed V and J ends, which lost 5 bases and 7 bases, there was a span of 15 bases. The CDR3 region has the DNA TGTGCCAGCAGCGGGGGCCCACCGGGGGAGCAGTACTTC. Translation: CASSGGPPGEQYF. Complete variable domain (other parts from reference TRBV7-3 and TRBJ2-7): GAGVSQTPSNKVTEKGKYVELRCDPISGHTALYWYRQSLGQGPEFLIYFQGTGAADDSGLPNDRFFAVRPEGSVSTLKIQRTERGDSAVYLCASSGGPPGEQYFGPGTRLTVT.

This chain uses TRBV2 with TRBJ2-3; D unresolved. CDR1 is SNHLY and CDR2 is FYNNEI in the germline V gene. V was trimmed by 5 bases and J by 2 bases, leaving 14 bases between them. The CDR3 sequence is 15 residues long. The CDR3 DNA reads as TGTGCCAGCAGTAATAGCAGAACCCACACAGATACGCAGTATTTT. Translation gives CASSNSRTHTDTQYF.

V is TRBV4-1 and J is TRBJ1-5; no reliable D call. This CDR3 has 15 amino acids. Germline V gives CDR1 MGHRA, CDR2 YSYEKL. V shed 6 bases and J shed 1 base, with 13 bases lying between them. For the CDR3, the DNA is TGCGCCAGCAGACTCAGTCCGATAAGCAATCAGCCCCAGCATTTT. This gives the protein CASRLSPISNQPQHF.

The chain has TRBV10-2 and TRBJ1-4, with a tentative D call TRBD1 (5 bases). Trimming removed 4 bases from V and 7 bases from J, with 16 bases in between. CDR1 and CDR2 (germline): WSHSY, SAAADI. The CDR3 has 15 amino acids. As DNA, the CDR3 is TGCGCCAGCAGTGTCATTAAGGCCGGGGCTGAAAAACTGTTTTTT. It is translated as CASSVIKAGAEKLFF.

The rearrangement uses TRBV5-6 and TRBJ2-2; D is unresolved. Trimming removed 4 bases from V and 0 bases from J, with 10 bases in between. CDR3 length: 15 residues. Germline CDR1 and CDR2: SGHDT and YYEEEE. This CDR3 reads CASSPPVANTGELFF. The CDR3 DNA reads TGTGCCAGCAGCCCCCCGGTAGCGAACACCGGGGAGCTGTTTTTT.

This chain uses TRBV6-5 with TRBJ1-2; D is perhaps TRBD1 (6 bases). In germline, CDR1 is MNHEY, CDR2 SVGAGI. V dropped 0 bases and J dropped 4 bases, with 12 bases sitting between them. The CDR3 extends over 15 amino acids. Written as DNA, the CDR3 is TGTGCCAGCAGTTACTCGGAGGGGGGTGGCTATGGCTACACCTTC. It encodes CASSYSEGGGYGYTF.

V gene TRBV28 combines with J gene TRBJ2-5; D unresolved. From germline, CDR1 is MDHEN and CDR2 SYDVKM. The CDR3 consists of 11 residues. The V end lost 10 bases, the J end lost 7 bases, and 13 bases lay between the germline ends. The CDR3 is CATNLRGTQYF. The DNA for the CDR3 is TGTGCCACCAACCTTCGCGGGACCCAGTACTTC.

This clone was observed many times. This chain connects TRBV2 to TRBJ2-7; 12 bases fit TRBD2. J lost 5 bases, V lost 5 bases, and 7 bases had no gene match. Looked up from germline, CDR1 is SNHLY and CDR2 is FYNNEI. The CDR3 has 15 residues. This chain's CDR3 is CASSKLAGGVNEQYF. CDR3 nucleotides: TGTGCCAGCAGTAAACTAGCGGGAGGTGTCAACGAGCAGTACTTC.

The CDR3 DNA sequence: TGTGCCAGCAGCTTATTTGGGGACGGCCAGTACTTC. The encoded protein is CASSLFGDGQYF. The chain links TRBV7-9 to TRBJ2-5; D tentatively fits TRBD1 or TRBD2 (5 bases each). There are 12 residues in the CDR3. The V gene lost 2 bases and the J gene lost 10 bases, with 11 bases spanning the gap. CDR1 and CDR2 from the germline V gene are SEHNR and FQNEAQ (reference sequence).

This chain connects TRBV18 to TRBJ1-3; 10 positions agree with TRBD1. The CDR3 is 17 amino acids. Germline CDR1 KGHSH, CDR2 LQKENI. With 4 bases clipped from V and 4 bases from J, the junction kept 10 bases outside the gene matches. CDR3 DNA sequence: TGTGCCAGCTCACAAACGACAGGGGGCGCGGAAGGAAACACCATATATTTT. Protein product: CASSQTTGGAEGNTIYF.

This clone has more than one count but fewer than ten. V is TRBV6-1 and J is TRBJ1-5; 8 nucleotides agree with TRBD1. Germline CDR1 MNHNS, CDR2 SASEGT. The CDR3 length is 15 residues. V lost 1 base, J lost 2 bases, and 1 base stayed unmatched. In DNA form, the CDR3 reads TGTGCCAGCAGTGAAGTACAGGGGGGCAATCAGCCCCAGCATTTT. Translating it yields CASSEVQGGNQPQHF.

The chain combines TRBV10-3 with TRBJ1-2, with a tentative D call TRBD1 (5 bases). Germline V gene data show CDR1 as ENHRY and CDR2 as SYGVKD. Trimming left V 3 bases short and J 7 bases short, with 18 bases between. This CDR3 has 15 amino acids. The DNA for the CDR3 is TGTGCCATCAGTGATTCTTTTCAGGGAGTGGCTGGCTACACCTTC. This gives the protein CAISDSFQGVAGYTF.

The count of this clone is one. The chain combines TRBV5-6 with TRBJ1-1, with D possibly matching TRBD1 (5 bases). V was pared by 1 base and J by 0 bases, with 7 bases between. Germline lookup yields CDR1 SGHDT and CDR2 YYEEEE. The CDR3 consists of 14 residues. The CDR3, as DNA: TGTGCCAGCAGCTTGCGGGGGATGAACACTGAAGCTTTCTTT. Encoded protein: CASSLRGMNTEAFF.

This clone was detected only a few times. This chain joins TRBV19 and TRBJ1-5; possible D gene TRBD1, 6 bases. This CDR3 has 11 amino acids. Germline V gene lookup returns CDR1 LNHDA and CDR2 SQIVND (reference sequence). The ends were cut back, 1 base at V and 16 bases at J, with 11 bases in the middle. The CDR3 nucleotides are TGTGCCAGTAGTATAGGGGGGCCGAAACATTTT. Translation gives CASSIGGPKHF.

CDR3 region: CASSETTGFGEQYF. DNA of the CDR3: TGTGCCAGCAGTGAAACAACAGGGTTCGGCGAGCAGTACTTC. The chain has TRBV6-1 and TRBJ2-7, with D possibly being TRBD1 (6 bases). The CDR3 consists of 14 residues. The V and J ends lost 2 bases and 6 bases respectively, with 14 bases between them. CDR1 is MNHNS, CDR2 SASEGT, per germline.

This clone was counted ten times or more. V usage is TRBV28 and J usage is TRBJ1-2, with TRBD1 identical over 10 bases. The CDR3 is made up of 14 amino acids. Per the germline V gene, CDR1 is MDHEN and CDR2 is SYDVKM. Trimming cost V 6 bases and J 8 bases; bases outside gene matches: 9. In DNA, the CDR3 is TGTGCCAGCAGGCTAGGGACAGGGGAAGTAGGCTACACCTTC. This translates into CASRLGTGEVGYTF.

Here the CDR3 DNA reads TGTGCCAGCAGCTCCTTCAATCATGGCTACACCTTC. As protein: CASSSFNHGYTF. The chain couples TRBV11-3 to TRBJ1-2; the D is unclear. This CDR3 region has 12 residues. The V gene's germline CDR1 is SGHNT and CDR2 YENEEA. V lost 4 bases and J 6 bases, leaving 9 bases between the germline ends.